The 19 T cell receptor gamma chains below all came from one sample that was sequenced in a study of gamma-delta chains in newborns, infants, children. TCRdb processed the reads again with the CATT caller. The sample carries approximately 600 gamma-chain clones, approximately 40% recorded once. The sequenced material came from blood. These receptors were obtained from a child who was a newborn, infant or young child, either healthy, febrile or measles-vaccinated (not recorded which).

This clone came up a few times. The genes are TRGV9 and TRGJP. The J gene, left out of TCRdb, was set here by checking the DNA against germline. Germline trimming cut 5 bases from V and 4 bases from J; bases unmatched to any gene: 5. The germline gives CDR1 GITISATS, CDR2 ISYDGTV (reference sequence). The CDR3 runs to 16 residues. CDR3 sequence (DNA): TGTGCCTTGTGGGGGTTCCAAGAGTTGGGCAAAAAAATCAAGGTATTT. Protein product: CALWGFQELGKKIKVF.

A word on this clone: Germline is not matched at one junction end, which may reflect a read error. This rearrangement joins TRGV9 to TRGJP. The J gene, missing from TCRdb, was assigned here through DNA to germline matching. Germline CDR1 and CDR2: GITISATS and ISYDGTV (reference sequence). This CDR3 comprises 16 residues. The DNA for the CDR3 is TGTGCCTTGTGGGACCTCGAGAGGTTGGGCAAAAAAACCAAGGTATTT. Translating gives CALWDLERLGKKTKVF.

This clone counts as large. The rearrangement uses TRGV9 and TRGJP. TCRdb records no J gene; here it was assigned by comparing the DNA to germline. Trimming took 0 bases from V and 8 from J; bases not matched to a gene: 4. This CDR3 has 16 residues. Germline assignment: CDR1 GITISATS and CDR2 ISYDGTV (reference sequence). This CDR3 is CALWEVGQLGKKIKVF. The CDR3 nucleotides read TGTGCCTTGTGGGAGGTGGGGCAGTTGGGCAAAAAAATCAAGGTATTT.

The CDR3 DNA follows: TGTGCCACCTGGGACGCTGGTTGGTTCAAGATATTT. As protein: CATWDAGWFKIF. This chain links TRGV8 with TRGJP1. Germline matching of the DNA provided the J gene here, since TCRdb leaves it blank. Unmatched junction bases numbered 2, after V lost 4 bases and J lost 6 bases. The CDR3 sequence is 12 residues long. Germline V CDR1 and CDR2: VENAVY, YDSYNSRV.

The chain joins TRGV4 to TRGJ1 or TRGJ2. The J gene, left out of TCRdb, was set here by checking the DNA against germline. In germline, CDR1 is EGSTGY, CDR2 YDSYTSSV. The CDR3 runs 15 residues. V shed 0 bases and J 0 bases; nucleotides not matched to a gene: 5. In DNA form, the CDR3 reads TGTGCCACCTGGGATGGGCCTTCGAATTATTATAAGAAACTCTTT. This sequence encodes CATWDGPSNYYKKLF.

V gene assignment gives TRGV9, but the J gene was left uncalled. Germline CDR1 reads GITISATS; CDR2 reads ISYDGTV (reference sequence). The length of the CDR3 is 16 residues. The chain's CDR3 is CALWELQGVGEHIKVF. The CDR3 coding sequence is TGTGCCTTGTGGGAGCTGCAAGGGGTGGGCGAACACATAAAGGTCTTT.

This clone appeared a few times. The DNA of the CDR3 is TGTGCCTTGTGGGAGGTGCTCGGATTGGGCAAAAAAATCAAGGTATTT. Translating it yields CALWEVLGLGKKIKVF. J is TRGJP and V is TRGV9. The J gene is not listed in TCRdb, so it was assigned here from a DNA match to germline. Per germline, CDR1 GITISATS and CDR2 ISYDGTV (reference sequence). The V and J ends lost 0 bases and 10 bases, in that order; junction bases with no gene match: 6. This CDR3 is 16 amino acids long.

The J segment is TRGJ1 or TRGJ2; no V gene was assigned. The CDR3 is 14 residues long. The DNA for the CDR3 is TGTGCCACCTTGGATCCCACGAATTATTATAAGAAACTCTTT. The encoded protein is CATLDPTNYYKKLF.

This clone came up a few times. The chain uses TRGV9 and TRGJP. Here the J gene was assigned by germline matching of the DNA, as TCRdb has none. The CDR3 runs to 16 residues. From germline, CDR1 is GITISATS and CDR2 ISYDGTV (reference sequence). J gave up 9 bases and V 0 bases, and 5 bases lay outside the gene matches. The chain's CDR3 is CALWEVHGLGKKIKVF. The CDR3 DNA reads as TGTGCCTTGTGGGAGGTGCACGGGTTGGGCAAAAAAATCAAGGTATTT.

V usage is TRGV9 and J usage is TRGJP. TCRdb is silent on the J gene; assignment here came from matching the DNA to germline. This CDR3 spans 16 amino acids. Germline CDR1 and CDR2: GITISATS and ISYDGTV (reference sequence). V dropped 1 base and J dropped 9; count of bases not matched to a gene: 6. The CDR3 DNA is TGTGCCTTGTGGGAGGTCTCGCCGTTGGGCAAAAAAATCAAGGTATTT. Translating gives CALWEVSPLGKKIKVF.

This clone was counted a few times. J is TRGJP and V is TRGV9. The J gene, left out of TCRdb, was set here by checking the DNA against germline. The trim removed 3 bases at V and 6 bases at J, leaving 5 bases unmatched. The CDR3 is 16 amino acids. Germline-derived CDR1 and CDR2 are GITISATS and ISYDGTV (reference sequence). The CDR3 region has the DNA TGTGCCTTGTGGGAGCCACGAGAGTTGGGCAAAAAAATCAAGGTATTT. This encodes CALWEPRELGKKIKVF.

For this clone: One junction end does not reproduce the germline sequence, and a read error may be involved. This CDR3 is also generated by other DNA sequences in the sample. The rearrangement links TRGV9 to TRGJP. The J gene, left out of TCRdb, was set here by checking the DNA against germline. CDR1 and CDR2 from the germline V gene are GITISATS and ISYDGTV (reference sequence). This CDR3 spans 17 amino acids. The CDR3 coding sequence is TGCGCCTTGTGGGAGGTGCAGCAAGAGTTGGGCAAAAAAATCAAGGTATTT. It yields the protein CALWEVQQELGKKIKVF.

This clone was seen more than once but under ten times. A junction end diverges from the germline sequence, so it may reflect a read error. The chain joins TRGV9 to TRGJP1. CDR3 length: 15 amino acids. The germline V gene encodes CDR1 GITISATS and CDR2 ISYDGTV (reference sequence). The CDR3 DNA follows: TGTGCCTTGTGGGAGCCCCATACCACTGGTTGGTTCAAGTTATTT. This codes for CALWEPHTTGWFKLF.

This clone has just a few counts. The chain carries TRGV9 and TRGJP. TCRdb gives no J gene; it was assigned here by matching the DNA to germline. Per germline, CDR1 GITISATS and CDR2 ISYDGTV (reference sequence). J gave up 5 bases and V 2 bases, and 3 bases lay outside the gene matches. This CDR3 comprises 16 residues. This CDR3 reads CALWEGKELGKKIKVF. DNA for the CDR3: TGTGCCTTGTGGGAGGGCAAAGAGTTGGGCAAAAAAATCAAGGTATTT.

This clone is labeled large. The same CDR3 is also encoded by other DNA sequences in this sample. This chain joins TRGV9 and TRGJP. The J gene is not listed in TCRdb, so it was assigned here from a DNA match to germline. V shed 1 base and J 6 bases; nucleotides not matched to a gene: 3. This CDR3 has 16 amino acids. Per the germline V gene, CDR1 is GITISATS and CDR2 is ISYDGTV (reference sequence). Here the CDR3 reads CALWEVSELGKKIKVF. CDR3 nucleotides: TGTGCCTTGTGGGAGGTTTCAGAGTTGGGCAAAAAAATCAAGGTATTT.

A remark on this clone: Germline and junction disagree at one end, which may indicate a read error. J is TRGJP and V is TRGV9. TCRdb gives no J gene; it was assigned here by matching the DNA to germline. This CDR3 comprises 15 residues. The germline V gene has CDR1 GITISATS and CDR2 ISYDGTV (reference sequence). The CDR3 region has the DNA TGTGCCTTGTGGGAGGTGGAGTTGGACAAAAAAATCAAGGTATTT. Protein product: CALWEVELDKKIKVF.

The CDR3 DNA sequence: TGTGCCTTGTGGGAGCCAGACCCCAAGTTGGGCAAAAAAATCAAGGTATTT. Translated, it gives CALWEPDPKLGKKIKVF. This chain connects TRGV9 to TRGJP. TCRdb lists no J gene, so it was determined here by aligning the DNA to germline. The CDR3 has 17 amino acids. Trimming took 3 bases from V and 8 from J; bases not matched to a gene: 10. CDR1 is GITISATS and CDR2 is ISYDGTV in the germline V gene (reference sequence).

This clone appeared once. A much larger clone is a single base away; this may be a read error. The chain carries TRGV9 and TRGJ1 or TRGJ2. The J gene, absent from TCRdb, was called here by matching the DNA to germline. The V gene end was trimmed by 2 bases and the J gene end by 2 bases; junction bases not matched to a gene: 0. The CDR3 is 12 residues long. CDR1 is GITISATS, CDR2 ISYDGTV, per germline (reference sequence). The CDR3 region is CALWEDYYKKLF. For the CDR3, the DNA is TGTGCCTTGTGGGAGGATTATTATAAGAAACTCTTT.

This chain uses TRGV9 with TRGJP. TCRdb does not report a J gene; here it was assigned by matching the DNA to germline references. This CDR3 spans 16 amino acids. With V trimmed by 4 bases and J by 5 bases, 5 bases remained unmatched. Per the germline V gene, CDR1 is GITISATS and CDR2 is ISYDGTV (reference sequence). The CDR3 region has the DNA TGTGCCTTGTGGGACCCCAAAGAGTTGGGCAAAAAAATCAAGGTATTT. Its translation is CALWDPKELGKKIKVF.